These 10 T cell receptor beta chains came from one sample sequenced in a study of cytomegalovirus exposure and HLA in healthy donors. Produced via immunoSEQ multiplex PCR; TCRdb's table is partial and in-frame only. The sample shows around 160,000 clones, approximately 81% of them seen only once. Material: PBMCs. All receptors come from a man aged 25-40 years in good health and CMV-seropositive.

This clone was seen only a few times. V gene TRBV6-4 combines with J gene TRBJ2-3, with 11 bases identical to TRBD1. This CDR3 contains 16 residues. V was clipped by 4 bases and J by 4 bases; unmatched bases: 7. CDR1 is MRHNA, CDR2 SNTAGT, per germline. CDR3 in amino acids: CASSGDPGQGADTQYF. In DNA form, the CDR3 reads TGTGCCAGCAGTGGCGATCCGGGACAGGGGGCAGATACGCAGTATTTT.

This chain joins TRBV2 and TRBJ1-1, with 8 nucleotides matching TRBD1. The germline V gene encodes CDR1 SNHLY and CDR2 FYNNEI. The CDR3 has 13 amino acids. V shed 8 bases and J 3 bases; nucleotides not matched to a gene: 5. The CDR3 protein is CASAQTGDTEAFF. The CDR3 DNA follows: TGTGCCAGCGCCCAGACAGGGGACACTGAAGCTTTCTTT. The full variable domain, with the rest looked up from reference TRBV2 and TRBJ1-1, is EPEVTQTPSHQVTQMGQEVILRCVPISNHLYFYWYRQILGQKVEFLVSFYNNEISEKSEIFDDQFSVERPDGSNFTLKIRSTKLEDSAMYFCASAQTGDTEAFFGQGTRLTVV.

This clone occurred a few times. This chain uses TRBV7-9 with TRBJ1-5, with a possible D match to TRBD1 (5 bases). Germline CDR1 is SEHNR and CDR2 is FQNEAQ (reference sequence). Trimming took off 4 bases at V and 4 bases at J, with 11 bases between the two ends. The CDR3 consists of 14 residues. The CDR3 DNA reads TGTGCCAGCAGCTCCCCAGGGTCGAATCAGCCCCAGCATTTT. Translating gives CASSSPGSNQPQHF. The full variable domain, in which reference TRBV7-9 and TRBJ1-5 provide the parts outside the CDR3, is DTGVSQNPRHKITKRGQNVTFRCDPISEHNRLYWYRQTLGQGPEFLTYFQNEAQLEKSRLLSDRFSAERPKGSFSTLEIQRTEQGDSAMYLCASSSPGSNQPQHFGDGTRLSIL.

The CDR3 DNA follows: TGTGCCAGCAGTTACCAGGGGGCCGTCGGGGATACGCAGTATTTT. Translation gives CASSYQGAVGDTQYF. The gene calls are TRBV7-2 and TRBJ2-3; 8 nucleotides align to TRBD1. J was trimmed by 6 bases and V by 6 bases; bases with no gene match: 11. Germline V CDR1 and CDR2: SGHTA, FQGNSA. The CDR3 consists of 15 residues. The variable domain in full, completed from reference TRBV7-2 and TRBJ2-3, reads GAGVSQSPSNKVTEKGKDVELRCDPISGHTALYWYRQSLGQGLEFLIYFQGNSAPDKSGLPSDRFSAERTGGSVSTLTIQRTQQEDSAVYLCASSYQGAVGDTQYFGPGTRLTVL.

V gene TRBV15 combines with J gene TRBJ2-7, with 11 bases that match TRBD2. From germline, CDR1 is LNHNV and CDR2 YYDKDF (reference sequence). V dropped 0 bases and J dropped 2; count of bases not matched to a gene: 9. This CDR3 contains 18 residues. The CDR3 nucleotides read TGTGCCACCAGCAGAGATGGTTCGGCTAGCGGGGGGACCTACGAGCAGTACTTC. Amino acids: CATSRDGSASGGTYEQYF.

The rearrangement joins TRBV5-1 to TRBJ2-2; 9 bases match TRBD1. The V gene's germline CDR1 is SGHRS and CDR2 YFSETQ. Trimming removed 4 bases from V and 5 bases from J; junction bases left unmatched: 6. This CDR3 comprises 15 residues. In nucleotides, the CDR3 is TGCGCCAGCAGCCTAGGACAGGGGTCAACCGGGGAGCTGTTTTTT. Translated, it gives CASSLGQGSTGELFF.

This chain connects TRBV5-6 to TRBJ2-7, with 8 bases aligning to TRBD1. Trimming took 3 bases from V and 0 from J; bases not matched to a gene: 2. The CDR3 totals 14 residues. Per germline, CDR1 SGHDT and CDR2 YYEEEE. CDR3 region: CASSWTGPSYEQYF. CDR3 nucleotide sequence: TGTGCCAGCAGCTGGACAGGGCCCTCCTACGAGCAGTACTTC.

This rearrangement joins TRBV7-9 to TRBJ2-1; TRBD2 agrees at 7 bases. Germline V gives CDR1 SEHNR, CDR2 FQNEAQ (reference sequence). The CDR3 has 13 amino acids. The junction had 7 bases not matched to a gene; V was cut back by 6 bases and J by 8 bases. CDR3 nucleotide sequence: TGTGCCAGCAGTCCGCCGGGGAGGGATGAGCAGTTCTTC. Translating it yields CASSPPGRDEQFF.

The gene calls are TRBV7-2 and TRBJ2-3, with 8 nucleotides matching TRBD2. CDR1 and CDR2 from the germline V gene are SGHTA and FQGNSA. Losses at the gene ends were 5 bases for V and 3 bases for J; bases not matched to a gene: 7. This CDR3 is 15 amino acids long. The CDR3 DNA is TGTGCCAGCAGCCCGGGGGGGTCTAGAACAGATACGCAGTATTTT. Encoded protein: CASSPGGSRTDTQYF.

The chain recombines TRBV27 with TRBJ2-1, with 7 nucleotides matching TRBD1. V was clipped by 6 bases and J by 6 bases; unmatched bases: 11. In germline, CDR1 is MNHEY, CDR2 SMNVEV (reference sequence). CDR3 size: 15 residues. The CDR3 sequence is CASSVRAPGGNEQFF. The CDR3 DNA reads TGTGCCAGCAGCGTTCGGGCCCCAGGGGGCAATGAGCAGTTCTTC.